This entry features one T cell receptor beta chain sequence. Its antigen is still unknown. This entry belongs to a study of cytomegalovirus exposure and HLA in healthy donors. Study at large: An early data release held around 80 million unique TCRs from HLA-typed donors. General study results and limits: Common viral pathogens (according to a later analysis) appeared linked to several of the most significant clusters. The study reported that TCR beta sequences accurately predicted HLA-A and HLA-B alleles in most subjects.

Germline assignment: CDR1 LGHNA and CDR2 YSLEER. The V segment lost 0 bases and the J segment 8 bases; nucleotides outside the gene matches: 7. This CDR3 region has 16 residues. The PCR had 60 Vbeta and 13 Jbeta primers. Sequenced by immunoSEQ multiplex PCR; TCRdb stores in-frame clones only, minus some. Its table lists about 33,000 clones. Sequenced input: PBMCs. This clonotype was sampled from a middle-aged man in good health and CMV-seronegative. The chain carries TRBV4-3 and TRBJ1-3; 10 bases match TRBD1. CDR3 protein: CASSQDSGQGSDTIYF. Written as DNA, the CDR3 is TGCGCCAGCAGCCAAGACTCGGGACAGGGGAGTGACACCATATATTTT.